Included here is one T cell receptor beta chain sequence, with context. The antigen is undetermined. The germline V gene has CDR1 SGHTA and CDR2 FQGNSA. This CDR3 is 12 amino acids long. The V and J ends lost 7 bases and 6 bases, in that order; junction bases with no gene match: 4. Assay: immunoSEQ multiplex PCR; the TCRdb copy retains only in-frame clones and omits some. The table shows about 50,000 clones, with just under 80% occurring only once. This sample was taken from a study of early stage breast cancer tumors. About the research overall: Most invasive tumors, about 75% of the 16, were ER+/PR+/HER2-. Among about twelve ER+/PR+/HER2- tumors, eight were ductal, four lobular. Average read coverage per sample was about 10-fold.

Regarding the study as a whole: Tumor and normal breast were distinguished via blood comparison in most of the 16 patients.

The clonotype originates from a person between 35 and 49 years old with breast cancer. The material sequenced was blood. This sequence joins TRBV7-2 and TRBJ2-3, with TRBD2 matching over 7 bases. CDR3 sequence reads: CASTDSGDTQYF. CDR3 nucleotide sequence: TGTGCCAGCACCGATAGCGGGGATACGCAGTATTTT.